This TCR beta chain is drawn from a study of T cells in Graves' hyperthyroidism and ophthalmopathy. Overall study results and limits: Blood also carried most thyroid clonotypes expanded above 0.001. A 13 V-J signature model discriminated ophthalmopathy versus stable hyperthyroidism.

The germline V gene encodes CDR1 LNHNV and CDR2 YYDKDF (reference sequence). This CDR3 contains 13 residues. Trimming pared 1 base from V and 5 bases from J, leaving 6 bases between. RNA transcripts yielded amplified TCR beta CDR3 regions. When the TCR CDR3 underwent first-round RT-PCR, the HTBI primer set was used. TCRdb re-derived calls from the multiplex PCR reads in MiXCR, one entry per CDR3 protein. The table has about 570,000 distinct CDR3 sequences, about 43% seen once. About this clonotype: Antigen: not known.

This TCR was recovered from an adult woman with Graves' disease, either hyperthyroidism or ophthalmopathy (not recorded which). The rearrangement links TRBV15 to TRBJ1-5, with D possibly being TRBD1 (5 bases). Sequencing was performed on peripheral blood or thyroid tissue (not recorded which). The CDR3 DNA sequence: TGTGCCACCAGCAGAGGGGGGGATCAGCCCCAGCATTTT. Its protein product is CATSRGGDQPQHF.